A single sample is the source of the 23 T cell receptor beta chains below, sequenced in a study of T cell clonotyping in hematopoietic cell transplantation. Profiled with immunoSEQ multiplex PCR; TCRdb holds only in-frame clones, not every one. The sample lists roughly 44,000 clones; 95% were seen once. Sequencing input: peripheral blood mononuclear cells. The origin of the receptors is a man younger than 45 in good health. Some clones in this sample may be carry-over from other donors' samples.

The gene calls are TRBV29-1 and TRBJ1-1; possible D gene TRBD1, 5 bases. Germline CDR1 reads SQVTM; CDR2 reads ANQGSEA. V lost 3 bases to trimming and J lost 9 bases, with 14 bases between them. There are 12 residues in the CDR3. The CDR3 DNA follows: TGCAGCGTTGACCCAGGGACGGGGAAAGCTTTCTTT. Encoded protein: CSVDPGTGKAFF.

The rearrangement links TRBV19 to TRBJ2-1; TRBD2 might be the D (6 bases). The CDR3 runs 15 residues. The V end was cut by 2 bases, the J end by 2 bases, with 10 bases between. Germline V gene data show CDR1 as LNHDA and CDR2 as SQIVND (reference sequence). CDR3 in amino acids: CASSIILATYNEQFF. CDR3 in DNA: TGTGCCAGTAGTATAATCCTAGCGACCTACAATGAGCAGTTCTTC. Complete variable domain (other parts from reference TRBV19 and TRBJ2-1): DGGITQSPKYLFRKEGQNVTLSCEQNLNHDAMYWYRQDPGQGLRLIYYSQIVNDFQKGDIAEGYSVSREKKESFPLTVTSAQKNPTAFYLCASSIILATYNEQFFGPGTRLTVL.

This rearrangement joins TRBV7-2 to TRBJ2-7, with a possible D match to TRBD1 (6 bases). CDR3 size: 15 residues. V gave up 1 base and J gave up 2 bases, with 12 bases separating them. Germline lookup yields CDR1 SGHTA and CDR2 FQGNSA. CDR3 residues: CASSLGGPKTYEQYF. The CDR3 DNA follows: TGTGCCAGCAGCTTAGGGGGGCCCAAAACCTACGAGCAGTACTTC.

The J gene is TRBJ2-7, the V gene TRBV5-6, with 8 bases aligning to TRBD1. This CDR3 is built from 14 residues. Trimming cost V 4 bases and J 3 bases; bases outside gene matches: 6. Germline CDR1 and CDR2: SGHDT and YYEEEE. The CDR3: CASSPGQGDYEQYF. The CDR3, as DNA: TGTGCCAGCAGCCCCGGACAGGGAGACTACGAGCAGTACTTC.

The rearrangement links TRBV27 to TRBJ1-2, with 9 bases aligning to TRBD1. Trimming cost V 6 bases and J 5 bases; bases outside gene matches: 4. The CDR3 is 13 amino acids. Germline loops: CDR1 MNHEY, CDR2 SMNVEV (reference sequence). CDR3 nucleotides: TGTGCCAGCAGCGGACAGGGGAATTATGGCTACACCTTC. Protein: CASSGQGNYGYTF.

The V gene is TRBV9, the J gene TRBJ1-5; 7 nucleotides agree with TRBD1. This CDR3 is built from 15 residues. Trimming at V came to 3 bases and at J to 5 bases, leaving 8 bases not matched to a gene. Germline V lookup: CDR1 SGDLS, CDR2 YYNGEE. The CDR3 region is CASSGQGLADQPQHF. CDR3 coding DNA: TGTGCCAGCAGCGGACAGGGCTTGGCTGATCAGCCCCAGCATTTT.

The V call is TRBV5-1, the J call TRBJ2-7; possible D gene TRBD2, 5 bases. The CDR3 runs to 15 residues. V was clipped by 3 bases and J by 2 bases, with 15 bases between them. The V gene's germline CDR1 is SGHRS and CDR2 YFSETQ. The CDR3 DNA reads TGCGCCAGCAGCTCCAGCAGCGGTTACACCTACGAGCAGTACTTC. Its protein product is CASSSSSGYTYEQYF.

The chain recombines TRBV7-9 with TRBJ1-5; D is unclear. Trimming left V 1 base short and J 5 bases short, with 3 bases between. The CDR3 spans 12 residues. Germline V gene lookup returns CDR1 SEHNR and CDR2 FQNEAQ (reference sequence). Here the CDR3 reads CASSLGDQPQHF. The CDR3, as DNA: TGTGCCAGCAGCTTAGGAGATCAGCCCCAGCATTTT.

This rearrangement joins TRBV5-1 to TRBJ1-2, with D tentatively TRBD1 (5 bases). V gave up 4 bases and J gave up 4 bases, with 11 bases separating them. CDR3 size: 13 residues. CDR1 SGHRS and CDR2 YFSETQ come from the germline V gene. The CDR3 region has the DNA TGCGCCAGCAGCGAAGACAGCTCCTATGGCTACACCTTC. This encodes CASSEDSSYGYTF.

V and J are TRBV27 and TRBJ2-3; no definite D call. V gave up 6 bases and J gave up 0 bases, with 7 bases separating them. CDR1 is MNHEY and CDR2 is SMNVEV in the germline V gene (reference sequence). The CDR3 has 13 residues. The chain's CDR3 is CASSFYSTDTQYF. The CDR3 region has the DNA TGTGCCAGCAGCTTCTATAGCACAGATACGCAGTATTTT.

This clone was counted once. The gene calls are TRBV29-1 and TRBJ2-6, with D tentatively TRBD2 (5 bases). V lost 7 bases, J lost 2 bases, and 9 bases lay in between. CDR3 size: 13 residues. Germline loops: CDR1 SQVTM, CDR2 ANQGSEA. CDR3 amino acids: CSAGFTGANVLTF. CDR3 DNA: TGCAGCGCGGGGTTTACTGGGGCCAACGTCCTGACTTTC.

The V gene is TRBV19, the J gene TRBJ2-7; 8 bases fit TRBD2. CDR3 length: 15 amino acids. Germline CDR1 and CDR2: LNHDA and SQIVND (reference sequence). V lost 1 base and J lost 4; bases outside the gene matches: 6. The CDR3 loop is CASSIGLAGGYEQYF. The CDR3 nucleotides read TGTGCCAGTAGTATAGGGCTGGCGGGAGGTTACGAGCAGTACTTC.

CDR3 residues: CASRFSQFGETQYF. The CDR3 DNA reads TGTGCCAGCAGGTTTAGCCAGTTCGGAGAGACCCAGTACTTC. The chain couples TRBV11-2 to TRBJ2-5; D remains unclear. The germline V gene encodes CDR1 SGHAT and CDR2 FQNNGV. V lost 6 bases to trimming and J lost 4 bases, with 15 bases between them. The CDR3 spans 14 residues.

The rearrangement uses TRBV15 and TRBJ2-1; D gene uncertain. The V end was cut by 0 bases, the J end by 10 bases, with 10 bases between. The length of the CDR3 is 13 residues. CDR1 LNHNV and CDR2 YYDKDF come from the germline V gene (reference sequence). The CDR3, as DNA: TGTGCCACCAGCAGAGATTGGGCCACCGAGCAGTTCTTC. This sequence encodes CATSRDWATEQFF.

The V and J genes are TRBV6-1 and TRBJ1-1; no firm D call. This CDR3 comprises 11 residues. From germline, CDR1 is MNHNS and CDR2 SASEGT. The ends were cut back, 8 bases at V and 4 bases at J, with 8 bases in the middle. The CDR3 region is CASRWGTEAFF. As DNA, the CDR3 is TGTGCCAGCCGTTGGGGCACTGAAGCTTTCTTT.

The J gene is TRBJ1-5, the V gene TRBV2; D remains ambiguous. The length of the CDR3 is 12 residues. Germline V CDR1 and CDR2: SNHLY, FYNNEI. V was trimmed by 6 bases and J by 4 bases, leaving 7 bases between them. The CDR3 DNA is TGTGCCAGCAGGATGAATAATCAGCCCCAGCATTTT. The encoded protein is CASRMNNQPQHF.

The chain joins TRBV7-9 to TRBJ2-5; D call uncertain. TRBJ2-7 matches the DNA end more closely, so the J call is doubtful. The length of the CDR3 is 12 residues. Germline-derived CDR1 and CDR2 are SEHNR and FQNEAQ (reference sequence). CDR3 protein: CASSLVNHEQYF. The CDR3 DNA reads as TGTGCCAGCAGCTTAGTTAACCACGAGCAGTACTTC.

This rearrangement joins TRBV7-9 to TRBJ2-1; D may be TRBD2 (5 bases). With 5 bases removed from V and 9 bases from J, the gap between germline ends came to 11 bases. The CDR3 length is 12 residues. Germline V gives CDR1 SEHNR, CDR2 FQNEAQ (reference sequence). CDR3 DNA sequence: TGTGCCAGCAGCCCGCCGGGGTCTGAGCAGTTCTTC. Translating gives CASSPPGSEQFF.

V usage is TRBV5-4 and J usage is TRBJ2-7; D unresolved. The CDR3 is made up of 14 amino acids. The V end was cut by 0 bases, the J end by 2 bases, with 9 bases between. In germline, CDR1 is SGHNT, CDR2 YYREEE (reference sequence). The CDR3 region is CASSLGLRTYEQYF. The DNA for the CDR3 is TGTGCCAGCAGCTTGGGACTCCGAACCTACGAGCAGTACTTC.

The chain recombines TRBV27 with TRBJ1-1, with D possibly TRBD1 on 6 matching bases. The CDR3 covers 13 residues. Looked up from germline, CDR1 is MNHEY and CDR2 is SMNVEV (reference sequence). Trimming took off 5 bases at V and 7 bases at J, with 14 bases between the two ends. CDR3 bases: TGTGCCAGCAGTGACAGGCGAAGGTTTGAAGCTTTCTTT. Residues: CASSDRRRFEAFF.

V usage is TRBV28 and J usage is TRBJ1-1, with a weak D call TRBD1 (6 bases). The V end was cut by 3 bases, the J end by 4 bases, with 18 bases between. In germline, CDR1 is MDHEN, CDR2 SYDVKM. The CDR3 spans 16 residues. The chain's CDR3 is CASSFWGASRSTEAFF. Here the CDR3 DNA reads TGTGCCAGCAGTTTTTGGGGGGCCAGTCGCAGCACTGAAGCTTTCTTT. The full variable domain, completed using reference TRBV28 and TRBJ1-1, is DVKVTQSSRYLVKRTGEKVFLECVQDMDHENMFWYRQDPGLGLRLIYFSYDVKMKEKGDIPEGYSVSREKKERFSLILESASTNQTSMYLCASSFWGASRSTEAFFGQGTRLTVV.

This chain uses TRBV4-2 with TRBJ2-1; possibly TRBD2 for D (5 bases). V was cut by 0 bases and J by 0 bases, with 15 bases left in between. The germline V gene has CDR1 LGHNA and CDR2 YNFKEQ. The CDR3 totals 18 residues. The chain's CDR3 is CASSQDMASQDSYNEQFF. For the CDR3, the DNA is TGTGCCAGCAGCCAAGATATGGCTAGCCAAGACTCCTACAATGAGCAGTTCTTC.

The chain carries TRBV7-2 and TRBJ2-3, with D uncertain. Per the germline V gene, CDR1 is SGHTA and CDR2 is FQGNSA. Trimming shortened V by 2 bases and J by 1 base, and 10 bases separated the two germline ends. The CDR3 covers 15 residues. Written as DNA, the CDR3 is TGTGCCAGCAGCTTACAGGCTGGGGGCACAGATACGCAGTATTTT. Residues: CASSLQAGGTDTQYF.